The 12 T cell receptor beta chains presented below share a single source sample, sequenced in a study of blood T cell dynamics during melanoma immunotherapy. The assay was immunoSEQ multiplex PCR, and TCRdb's table has in-frame clones only and misses some. The table has 6,000 to 8,500 clones, about 85% seen once. Time point noted: week 3, after first cycle of checkpoint inhibitor. Sequencing was performed on blood, taken from a patient treated with checkpoint blockade. The receptor set was obtained from a human donor with melanoma.

The rearrangement joins TRBV5-4 to TRBJ1-2; 9 bases align to TRBD1. The CDR3 loop spans 14 amino acids. The ends lost 4 bases at V and 5 bases at J; junction bases unmatched: 6. The V gene's germline CDR1 is SGHNT and CDR2 YYREEE (reference sequence). The CDR3 protein is CASSPGTGTYGYTF. CDR3 DNA: TGTGCCAGCAGCCCGGGGACAGGGACGTATGGCTACACCTTC.

The V gene is TRBV11-2, the J gene TRBJ1-5; 7 nucleotides align to TRBD1. CDR1 SGHAT and CDR2 FQNNGV come from the germline V gene. CDR3 size: 16 residues. Germline trimming cut 5 bases from V and 7 bases from J; bases unmatched to any gene: 14. The CDR3 here is CASSRGRDSVRQPQHF. The CDR3 DNA is TGTGCCAGCAGCCGAGGCAGGGACAGTGTCCGGCAGCCCCAGCATTTT.

The DNA for the CDR3 is TGCGCCAGCAGCTTCCTGGCAGATCCGAGCTACGAGCAGTACTTC. Its protein is CASSFLADPSYEQYF. The chain joins TRBV5-1 to TRBJ2-7; no firm D call. V lost 2 bases and J 3 bases, leaving 15 bases between the germline ends. The CDR3 totals 15 residues. CDR1 is SGHRS and CDR2 is YFSETQ in the germline V gene.

V gene TRBV11-3 combines with J gene TRBJ2-3; TRBD1 agrees at 9 bases. Germline lookup yields CDR1 SGHNT and CDR2 YENEEA. CDR3 length: 16 residues. J gave up 3 bases and V 6 bases, and 10 bases lay outside the gene matches. The DNA of the CDR3 is TGTGCCAGCAGTTCCTCCGGGACAGGGTTAACAGATACGCAGTATTTT. Protein sequence: CASSSSGTGLTDTQYF.

The chain employs TRBV2 and TRBJ1-5; no clear D. The CDR3 loop spans 14 amino acids. Germline V gives CDR1 SNHLY, CDR2 FYNNEI. V was clipped by 7 bases and J by 2 bases, with 12 bases between them. CDR3 sequence (DNA): TGTGCCAGCACCGAGGGAAACGGCAATCAGCCCCAGCATTTT. It is translated as CASTEGNGNQPQHF.

The table lists this clone with a few counts. The V call is TRBV2, the J call TRBJ1-2; D ambiguous. Germline CDR1 is SNHLY and CDR2 is FYNNEI. The ends were cut back, 5 bases at V and 8 bases at J, with 15 bases in the middle. CDR3 length: 13 amino acids. This CDR3 is CASSPDQRWGYTF. In DNA form, the CDR3 reads TGTGCCAGCAGTCCAGACCAAAGGTGGGGCTACACCTTC.

The sample holds one count of this clone. This CDR3 reads CASSETGQYGYTF. The CDR3, as DNA: TGCGCCAGCAGCGAAACGGGACAGTATGGCTACACCTTC. The rearrangement uses TRBV5-1 and TRBJ1-2, with 7 nucleotides matching TRBD1. The CDR3 has 13 amino acids. Germline loops: CDR1 SGHRS, CDR2 YFSETQ. With V trimmed by 4 bases and J by 5 bases, 5 bases remained unmatched. The full variable domain, its missing parts supplied by reference TRBV5-1 and TRBJ1-2, is KAGVTQTPRYLIKTRGQQVTLSCSPISGHRSVSWYQQTPGQGLQFLFEYFSETQRNKGNFPGRFSGRQFSNSRSEMNVSTLELGDSALYLCASSETGQYGYTFGSGTRLTVV.

The rearrangement joins TRBV29-1 to TRBJ1-4; 7 positions match TRBD1. The CDR3 is made up of 16 amino acids. The trim removed 5 bases at V and 3 bases at J, leaving 12 bases unmatched. Per the germline V gene, CDR1 is SQVTM and CDR2 is ANQGSEA. The CDR3 loop is CSVRGDSREPNEKLFF. The CDR3 DNA reads TGCAGCGTTAGAGGGGACAGCCGAGAACCTAATGAAAAACTGTTTTTT.

This chain connects TRBV25-1 to TRBJ1-2; D not resolved. CDR1 and CDR2 (germline): MGHDK, SYGVNS. V gave up 5 bases and J gave up 8 bases, with 12 bases separating them. CDR3 size: 12 residues. CDR3 in DNA: TGTGCCAGCAGTAAGGATCTTGGCGGCTACACCTTC. Amino acids: CASSKDLGGYTF.

This clone occurred once. CDR3 loop: CASSPRTVANYGYTF. In DNA, the CDR3 is TGTGCCAGCTCACCTAGGACTGTAGCTAACTATGGCTACACCTTC. The chain uses TRBV18 and TRBJ1-2; no reliable D call. The CDR3 is 15 residues long. CDR1 is KGHSH and CDR2 is LQKENI in the germline V gene. Trimming cost V 3 bases and J 0 bases, with 11 bases left between them.

J is TRBJ1-4 and V is TRBV4-1, with unresolved D. The V end lost 0 bases, the J end lost 16 bases, and 15 bases lay between the germline ends. The length of the CDR3 is 13 residues. CDR1 and CDR2 from the germline V gene are MGHRA and YSYEKL. CDR3 sequence: CASSQDRPAMRFF. DNA of the CDR3: TGCGCCAGCAGCCAAGATCGGCCAGCCATGAGGTTTTTT.

The V and J genes are TRBV15 and TRBJ1-3; D is perhaps TRBD1 (5 bases). V was pared by 5 bases and J by 0 bases, with 8 bases between. Germline V gene lookup returns CDR1 LNHNV and CDR2 YYDKDF (reference sequence). The CDR3 extends over 14 amino acids. DNA of the CDR3: TGTGCCACCAGCCTGGGGGTCTCTGGAAACACCATATATTTT. It is translated as CATSLGVSGNTIYF.